One TCR beta chain is described in this entry. Sequence at one end of the junction differs from germline and may be a read error. Assay: immunoSEQ multiplex PCR; the TCRdb copy retains only in-frame clones and omits some. Here the sample spans under 850,000 clones, around nine tenths being singletons. Germline V gene lookup returns CDR1 SGHNT and CDR2 YENEEA. This CDR3 contains 16 residues. The data stem from a study of shared T cell receptors in the human thymus. This sample was also put to use in a study of human thymus T cells.

Sample: thymocytes. The gene calls are TRBV11-3 and TRBJ2-7, with D maybe TRBD2 (6 bases). The TCR sequence derives from a boy younger than two with a congenital heart defect. The CDR3 loop is CASSLIGRKASSEQYF. In DNA form, the CDR3 reads TGTGCCAGCAGCCTCATAGGGAGGAAGGCCTCCTCCGAGCAGTACTTC.